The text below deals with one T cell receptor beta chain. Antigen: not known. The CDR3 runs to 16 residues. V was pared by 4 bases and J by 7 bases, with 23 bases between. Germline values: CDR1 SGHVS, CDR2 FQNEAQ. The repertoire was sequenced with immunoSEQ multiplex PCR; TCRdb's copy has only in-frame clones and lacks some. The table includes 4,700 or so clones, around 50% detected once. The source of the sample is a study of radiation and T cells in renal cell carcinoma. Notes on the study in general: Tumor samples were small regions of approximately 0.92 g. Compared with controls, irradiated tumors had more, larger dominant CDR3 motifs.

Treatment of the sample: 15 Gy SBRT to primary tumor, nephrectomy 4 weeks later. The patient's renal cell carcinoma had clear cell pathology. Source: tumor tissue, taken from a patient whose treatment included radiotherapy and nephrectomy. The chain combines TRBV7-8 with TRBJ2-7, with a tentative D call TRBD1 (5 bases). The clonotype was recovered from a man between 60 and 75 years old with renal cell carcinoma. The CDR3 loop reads CASSSPQASGSSEQYF. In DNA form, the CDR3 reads TGTGCCAGCAGCTCCCCACAGGCTTCTGGGTCCAGTGAGCAGTACTTC. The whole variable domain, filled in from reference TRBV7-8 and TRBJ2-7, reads GAGVSQSPRYKVAKRGQDVALRCDPISGHVSLFWYQQALGQGPEFLTYFQNEAQLDKSGLPSDRFFAERPEGSVSTLKIQRTQQEDSAVYLCASSSPQASGSSEQYFGPGTRLTVT.